A single sample gave rise to the 11 T cell receptor beta chains below, sequenced in a study of T-cell memory formation after mild COVID-19. TCRdb ran MiXCR on the 5' RACE reads and lists one entry per CDR3 protein. This sample has some 260,000 distinct CDR3 sequences, with 16% found just once. Sequencing input: PBMCs or a T cell subset sorted from them (not recorded which). The receptors were gathered from a young man who had mild COVID-19 (a few samples of this study predate the infection). Cell type and time point are not known.

The genes are TRBV19 and TRBJ2-1, with no clear D. Trimming shortened V by 6 bases and J by 0 bases, and 12 bases separated the two germline ends. Germline CDR1 and CDR2: LNHDA and SQIVND (reference sequence). The CDR3 runs 15 residues. The CDR3 is CASREAHISYNEQFF. The CDR3, as DNA: TGTGCCAGTAGAGAGGCTCATATCTCCTACAATGAGCAGTTCTTC.

The rearrangement uses TRBV5-6 and TRBJ2-3; the D is unclear. The DNA end is a closer match to TRBJ1-5, so the J assignment may be wrong. The CDR3 length is 13 residues. The germline V gene has CDR1 SGHDT and CDR2 YYEEEE. CDR3 coding DNA: TGTGCCAGCACTAGCGGGGTAGCAGATACGCAGCATTTT. It codes for CASTSGVADTQHF.

This clonotype was seen more than once but under ten times. This chain uses TRBV7-2 with TRBJ2-1; the match to TRBD2 covers 9 bases. The CDR3 length is 18 residues. CDR1 is SGHTA, CDR2 FQGNSA, per germline. Trimming cost V 0 bases and J 9 bases; bases outside gene matches: 15. CDR3 loop: CASSLAILAGGLFFEQFF. The CDR3 coding sequence is TGTGCCAGCAGCTTAGCGATTTTGGCGGGGGGGCTCTTTTTTGAGCAGTTCTTC.

This clonotype has just a few counts. The V call is TRBV6-5, the J call TRBJ1-5, with a possible D match to TRBD1 (5 bases). With 6 bases removed from V and 7 bases from J, the gap between germline ends came to 16 bases. CDR1 and CDR2 from the germline V gene are MNHEY and SVGAGI. The CDR3 is 14 amino acids. CDR3 residues: CASSEGTGAQPQHF. The CDR3 coding sequence is TGTGCCAGCAGCGAAGGGACCGGGGCCCAGCCCCAGCATTTT.

This clonotype was found a few times. The rearrangement links TRBV7-2 to TRBJ1-5; D ambiguous. Germline lookup yields CDR1 SGHTA and CDR2 FQGNSA. The CDR3 length is 13 residues. V was shortened by 5 bases and J by 6 bases, with 11 bases between the two germline ends. CDR3: CASSHGDTQPQHF. CDR3 DNA sequence: TGTGCCAGCAGCCACGGGGATACTCAGCCCCAGCATTTT.

J is TRBJ2-1 and V is TRBV6-2 or TRBV6-3, with D uncertain. Trimming cost V 8 bases and J 8 bases, with 16 bases left between them. Germline CDR1 is MNHEY and CDR2 is SVGEGT. The CDR3 sequence is 13 residues long. Here the CDR3 reads CASVSIIQHEQFF. The CDR3, as DNA: TGTGCCAGCGTAAGCATAATCCAGCATGAGCAGTTCTTC.

This clonotype came up many times. The genes are TRBV11-2 and TRBJ1-4; 7 nucleotides align to TRBD1. The CDR3 length is 14 residues. V gave up 3 bases and J gave up 9 bases; unmatched junction bases: 7. From germline, CDR1 is SGHAT and CDR2 FQNNGV. CDR3 bases: TGTGCCAGCAGCTTTCCTGGGACAGACCAAAAACTGTTTTTT. It codes for CASSFPGTDQKLFF.

The V gene is TRBV7-2, the J gene TRBJ2-4, with 8 bases aligning to TRBD2. From germline, CDR1 is SGHTA and CDR2 FQGNSA. This CDR3 spans 15 amino acids. The V and J ends lost 1 base and 6 bases, in that order; junction bases with no gene match: 5. DNA of the CDR3: TGTGCCAGCAGCTTAGACTCGGGGGGGGTAAACATTCAGTACTTC. This encodes CASSLDSGGVNIQYF.

This clonotype was observed a handful of times. The chain couples TRBV6-1 to TRBJ2-7, with D perhaps matching TRBD1 (5 bases). Trimming removed 6 bases at V and 4 bases at J, with 19 bases between. This CDR3 has 15 amino acids. Germline values: CDR1 MNHNS, CDR2 SASEGT. CDR3 nucleotides: TGTGCCAGCAGGCAATACCAGGGTGGCGGTTACGAGCAGTACTTC. This encodes CASRQYQGGGYEQYF.

This clonotype has ten or more counts. The chain recombines TRBV5-1 with TRBJ2-5; D perhaps matches TRBD2 (6 bases). From germline, CDR1 is SGHRS and CDR2 YFSETQ. There are 15 residues in the CDR3. The V end was cut by 3 bases, the J end by 2 bases, with 14 bases between. CDR3 loop: CASSSTGEPQETQYF. The CDR3 DNA is TGCGCCAGCAGCTCGACGGGGGAACCTCAAGAGACCCAGTACTTC.

This clonotype was seen only a few times. V usage is TRBV3-1 and J usage is TRBJ2-7, with 7 bases matching TRBD2. CDR1 is LGHDT and CDR2 is YNNKEL in the germline V gene (reference sequence). V lost 3 bases to trimming and J lost 6 bases; unmatched junction nucleotides: 14. The CDR3 sequence is 16 residues long. The CDR3 loop reads CASSQGLSGLPLEQYF. CDR3 nucleotide sequence: TGTGCCAGCAGCCAGGGTTTGTCGGGACTACCCCTCGAGCAGTACTTC.